The 8 T cell receptor beta chains below come from one sample, sequenced in a study of T cells in Graves' hyperthyroidism and ophthalmopathy. The TCR beta CDR3 regions underwent amplification using RNA transcripts as the source. Initially, a first-round RT-PCR of the TCR CDR3 employed the HTBI primer set. TCRdb itself ran the multiplex PCR reads through MiXCR, one entry per CDR3 protein. Among 750,000 to 950,000 distinct CDR3 sequences listed, more than 30% were seen once. The sample consisted of blood. These TCRs come from a man aged 18-30 years with Graves' hyperthyroidism.

The chain combines TRBV19 with TRBJ1-6, with 10 bases that match TRBD1. Germline trimming cut 6 bases from V and 7 bases from J; bases unmatched to any gene: 12. The CDR3 consists of 17 residues. Germline V gene data show CDR1 as LNHDA and CDR2 as SQIVND (reference sequence). CDR3 DNA: TGTGCCAGTAGGCCCGGGGGACAGGGGCCGTCCAATTCACCCCTCCACTTT. This codes for CASRPGGQGPSNSPLHF.

At least ten counts were recorded for this clonotype. The rearrangement joins TRBV11-2 to TRBJ1-2, with D perhaps matching TRBD1 (5 bases). Trimming shortened V by 4 bases and J by 8 bases, and 11 bases separated the two germline ends. CDR3 length equals 12 residues. CDR1 is SGHAT and CDR2 is FQNNGV in the germline V gene. CDR3 residues: CASSSVGVGYTF. CDR3 bases: TGTGCCAGCAGCTCAGTGGGGGTCGGCTACACCTTC.

In its sample, this clonotype was seen many times. This chain links TRBV2 with TRBJ2-5, with TRBD1 identical over 7 bases. Germline CDR1 is SNHLY and CDR2 is FYNNEI. The CDR3 runs to 13 residues. After removal of 6 bases from V and 1 base from J, the junction contained 2 bases not matched to a gene. CDR3 in amino acids: CASRGDSQETQYF. The CDR3 DNA reads TGTGCCAGCAGGGGGGACAGCCAAGAGACCCAGTACTTC.

The chain employs TRBV9 and TRBJ2-2; 8 bases map to TRBD1. The CDR3 has 16 residues. The V and J ends lost 4 bases and 0 bases, in that order; junction bases with no gene match: 5. The V gene's germline CDR1 is SGDLS and CDR2 YYNGEE. CDR3 sequence: CASSSWTGTNTGELFF. In DNA form, the CDR3 reads TGTGCCAGCAGCTCCTGGACAGGGACGAACACCGGGGAGCTGTTTTTT.

The chain is built from TRBV19 and TRBJ2-2, with D possibly matching TRBD2 (6 bases). Germline assignment: CDR1 LNHDA and CDR2 SQIVND (reference sequence). The CDR3 totals 15 residues. V dropped 6 bases and J dropped 3 bases, with 14 bases sitting between them. CDR3 loop: CASSRGTLDTGELFF. DNA of the CDR3: TGTGCCAGTAGCCGAGGGACTTTGGACACCGGGGAGCTGTTTTTT.

This clonotype was seen a single time. The junction departs from the called germline gene at one end, perhaps through a read error. The V and J genes are TRBV7-2 and TRBJ2-7, with D hard to call. CDR1 is SGHTA and CDR2 is FQGNSA in the germline V gene. The length of the CDR3 is 12 residues. Here the CDR3 DNA reads TGTGCCGGCAGTCCCCCCTCCTACGAGCAGTACTTC. Translating it yields CAGSPPSYEQYF.

The chain combines TRBV12-3 or TRBV12-4 with TRBJ2-2; TRBD1 aligns across 9 bases. The junction had 5 bases not matched to a gene; V was cut back by 4 bases and J by 8 bases. CDR3 size: 14 residues. The CDR3 coding sequence is TGTGCCAGCAGTTACGACAGGGGGTTGGGGGAGCTGTTTTTT. This encodes CASSYDRGLGELFF.

This clonotype was found many times. The J gene is TRBJ1-1, the V gene TRBV19; no reliable D call. Germline V gene data show CDR1 as LNHDA and CDR2 as SQIVND (reference sequence). The CDR3 is 12 amino acids. Between the trimmed V and J ends, which lost 8 bases and 1 base, there was a span of 8 bases. The CDR3 protein is CASGVRNTEAFF. The CDR3 region has the DNA TGTGCCAGTGGCGTTCGGAACACTGAAGCTTTCTTT. The variable domain in full, with the rest retrieved from reference TRBV19 and TRBJ1-1, is DGGITQSPKYLFRKEGQNVTLSCEQNLNHDAMYWYRQDPGQGLRLIYYSQIVNDFQKGDIAEGYSVSREKKESFPLTVTSAQKNPTAFYLCASGVRNTEAFFGQGTRLTVV.